The rows below give T cell receptor beta chains drawn from one sample of a study of cytotoxic CD8 clonotypes in ibrutinib-treated CLL. Repertoires were generated with immunoSEQ multiplex PCR, while TCRdb's copy carries only in-frame clones and drops some. The sample carries 100,000 to 150,000 clones, roughly 88% recorded once. The specimen was PBMCs, collected after 24 months of ibrutinib treatment. The source of these receptors is a human donor with chronic lymphocytic leukemia. CDR3s include the opening cysteine and the closing phenylalanine or tryptophan. Each record gives: CDR3 DNA, CDR3 protein, D gene, J gene, V gene, clone size. D genes are given only for firm matches. The listing skips clone size in some rows; elsewhere it reads once, few, many or a size class.

TGTGCCAGCAGTTCGCGGTTGGGGGACACTGAAGCTTTCTTT CASSSRLGDTEAFF - TRBJ1-1 TRBV27 -
TGTGCCAGCAGCTTAGGACAGTCCCGTGGCTACACCTTC CASSLGQSRGYTF - TRBJ1-2 TRBV28 -
TGTGCCAGCAGCGTAGGGGCCCTCTCAGTCGGTGAAAAACTGTTTTTT CASSVGALSVGEKLFF - TRBJ1-4 TRBV9 -
TGTGCCAGTAGTACAGGGGGCAGGGAGACCCAGTACTTC CASSTGGRETQYF TRBD1 TRBJ2-5 TRBV19 -
TGTGCCAGCAGTCGCATGGGAGAACAGGCTAAAGGGAGGGAGCAGTACTTC CASSRMGEQAKGREQYF - TRBJ2-7 TRBV7-9 -
TGTGCCAGCAGCTTGGGCCCCGCCGGACTAGCGGACAATGAGCAGTTCTTC CASSLGPAGLADNEQFF TRBD2 TRBJ2-1 TRBV5-4 -
TGTGCCAGCCAACAGGGCTTGAATGAAAAACTGTTTTTT CASQQGLNEKLFF - TRBJ1-4 TRBV18 -
TGTGCCAGCAGTTCCCTCGTGCGGAGGGGCTACACCTTC CASSSLVRRGYTF - TRBJ1-2 TRBV28 -
TGTGCTAGTGGTTTGGTACAAAGGGGGCGCACAGATACGCAGTATTTT CASGLVQRGRTDTQYF TRBD1 TRBJ2-3 TRBV12-5 -
TGTGCCAGCAGTGAAGCAGGGGGACCTAACTATGGCTACACCTTC CASSEAGGPNYGYTF - TRBJ1-2 TRBV6-1 -
TGTGCCAGCAGCTTAGTCCTCCTCGAGGGGGGCCGGGACACTGAAGCTTTCTTT CASSLVLLEGGRDTEAFF - TRBJ1-1 TRBV11-2 -
TGTGCCACTGCCGGGACAGGGGGAAACTATGGCTACACCTTC CATAGTGGNYGYTF TRBD1 TRBJ1-2 TRBV27 -
TGTGCCAGCAGTTTGGGGGGGCACGATGAGCAGTTCTTC CASSLGGHDEQFF - TRBJ2-1 TRBV28 once
TGCGCCAGCAGCTTGGCTGGTACAGACTACAATGAGCAGTTCTTC CASSLAGTDYNEQFF - TRBJ2-1 TRBV5-1 -
TGTGCCAGCAGCGTAATGGCCTTAAGCGGCCACACAGATACGCAGTATTTT CASSVMALSGHTDTQYF - TRBJ2-3 TRBV9 -
TGTGCCAGCAGCTTGGGCAGGGTGACCTACGAGCAGTACTTC CASSLGRVTYEQYF - TRBJ2-7 TRBV7-8 -
TGTGCCATCAGTGTTACGGCCGTACTAGCGGGAGAAGTCGGTGAGCAGTTCTTC CAISVTAVLAGEVGEQFF TRBD2 TRBJ2-1 TRBV10-3 -
TGTGCCAGCAGCGGAGACAGGGCGGAGACCCAGTACTTC CASSGDRAETQYF TRBD1 TRBJ2-5 TRBV11-3 -
TGCACCAGCAGCCAGGACGGACTAGCGCTCACCTACGAGCAGTACTTC CTSSQDGLALTYEQYF - TRBJ2-7 TRBV1 -
TGTGCCAGCAGCCACGGCGGGGGGCAGTACTTC CASSHGGGQYF TRBD2 TRBJ2-7 TRBV7-2 once
TGTGCCACCAGCAGAGGTGGGAGCATTCTGTATGAGCAGTTCTTC CATSRGGSILYEQFF - TRBJ2-1 TRBV15 -
TGTGCCAGCTCACCAGGGAACACTGAAGCTTTCTTT CASSPGNTEAFF - TRBJ1-1 TRBV18 -
TGTGCCAGCAGTGAGTTAATCTTTAGAGGGACTAGCGGGACGGGGCAGTACTTC CASSELIFRGTSGTGQYF TRBD2 TRBJ2-7 TRBV2 once
TGTGCCAGCAGTTTGAGTAAGGGACAGGGGAAAGGCTACACCTTC CASSLSKGQGKGYTF TRBD1 TRBJ1-2 TRBV6-1 -
TGTGCCAGCAGCTTACAGGGGGGAGCGGGGGTGTACTACGAGCAGTACTTC CASSLQGGAGVYYEQYF - TRBJ2-7 TRBV7-2 -
TGTGCCAGCAGTTCTAGCGGGAGTGGGACCGGGGAGCTGTTTTTT CASSSSGSGTGELFF TRBD2 TRBJ2-2 TRBV6-6 -
TGTGCCAGCTCACCCCAGGGTGGACCTCAAGAGACCCAGTACTTC CASSPQGGPQETQYF - TRBJ2-5 TRBV18 -